What follows are 31 T cell receptor beta chains derived from one specimen sequenced in a study of cytotoxic CD8 clonotypes in ibrutinib-treated CLL. Data came from immunoSEQ multiplex PCR; TCRdb stores just in-frame clones and leaves some out. The data hold nearly 100,000 clones, with around 73% observed a single time. This material consisted of PBMCs, taken after 12 months of ibrutinib treatment. These TCRs come from a human donor with chronic lymphocytic leukemia.

The rearrangement joins TRBV9 to TRBJ1-1; D ambiguous. The CDR3 loop spans 14 amino acids. The V end was cut by 2 bases, the J end by 5 bases, with 13 bases between. CDR1 is SGDLS and CDR2 is YYNGEE in the germline V gene. The CDR3: CASSVGPGGTEAFF. CDR3 sequence (DNA): TGTGCCAGCAGCGTGGGCCCGGGAGGAACTGAAGCTTTCTTT.

The chain combines TRBV5-8 with TRBJ2-2, with TRBD1 matching 9 bases. Germline V gene sequence: CDR1 SGHTS, CDR2 YDEGEE. Germline trimming cut 4 bases from V and 4 bases from J; bases unmatched to any gene: 11. This CDR3 is built from 17 residues. CDR3 coding DNA: TGTGCCAGCAGCCCCTCCCAGGACAGGGGTACCACCGGGGAGCTGTTTTTT. Translated, it gives CASSPSQDRGTTGELFF.

V is TRBV2 and J is TRBJ1-4; no clear D gene. This CDR3 has 14 amino acids. Germline lookup yields CDR1 SNHLY and CDR2 FYNNEI. The germline V and J ends were trimmed by 9 bases and 8 bases, with 19 bases remaining between them. The CDR3 spells CASKERIQGEKLFF. The CDR3 DNA reads as TGTGCCAGTAAGGAGCGGATCCAAGGAGAAAAACTGTTTTTT. Full variable domain (remainder filled in from reference TRBV2 and TRBJ1-4): EPEVTQTPSHQVTQMGQEVILRCVPISNHLYFYWYRQILGQKVEFLVSFYNNEISEKSEIFDDQFSVERPDGSNFTLKIRSTKLEDSAMYFCASKERIQGEKLFFGSGTQLSVL.

The genes are TRBV7-8 and TRBJ2-7, with TRBD1 as a possible D gene (6 bases). There are 13 residues in the CDR3. Germline lookup yields CDR1 SGHVS and CDR2 FQNEAQ. The V and J ends lost 5 bases and 2 bases respectively, with 10 bases between them. The CDR3 nucleotides are TGTGCCAGCAGCCGAGGACAGCCCTACGAGCAGTACTTC. Its protein is CASSRGQPYEQYF. The entire variable domain, with the rest obtained from reference TRBV7-8 and TRBJ2-7, is as follows: GAGVSQSPRYKVAKRGQDVALRCDPISGHVSLFWYQQALGQGPEFLTYFQNEAQLDKSGLPSDRFFAERPEGSVSTLKIQRTQQEDSAVYLCASSRGQPYEQYFGPGTRLTVT.

The chain has TRBV7-9 and TRBJ1-6; no definite D call. This CDR3 is 14 amino acids long. V shed 1 base and J shed 9 bases, with 10 bases lying between them. Germline loops: CDR1 SEHNR, CDR2 FQNEAQ (reference sequence). CDR3 protein: CASSLEADGSPLHF. In DNA, the CDR3 is TGTGCCAGCAGCTTAGAGGCCGACGGTTCACCCCTCCACTTT.

This chain uses TRBV30 with TRBJ2-5, with 9 bases identical to TRBD1. From germline, CDR1 is GTSNPN and CDR2 SVGIG (reference sequence). Trimming took 2 bases from V and 5 from J; bases not matched to a gene: 6. This CDR3 comprises 14 residues. The CDR3 region has the DNA TGTGCCTGGAGTATCGGACAGGGGCGGGAGACCCAGTACTTC. Translating it yields CAWSIGQGRETQYF. The full variable domain, with the rest looked up from reference TRBV30 and TRBJ2-5, is SQTIHQWPATLVQPVGSPLSLECTVEGTSNPNLYWYRQAAGRGLQLLFYSVGIGQISSEVPQNLSASRPQDRQFILSSKKLLLSDSGFYLCAWSIGQGRETQYFGPGTRLLVL.

The chain uses TRBV6-5 and TRBJ2-7; 10 nucleotides align to TRBD1. V lost 6 bases and J lost 8; bases outside the gene matches: 10. The CDR3 extends over 14 amino acids. CDR1 MNHEY and CDR2 SVGAGI come from the germline V gene. CDR3: CASRIGTGEVKQYF. CDR3 coding DNA: TGTGCCAGCAGAATTGGGACAGGGGAGGTCAAGCAGTACTTC.

The chain links TRBV7-3 to TRBJ2-3; possible D gene TRBD1, 5 bases. V lost 2 bases and J lost 2, with 11 bases in between. This CDR3 has 15 amino acids. From germline, CDR1 is SGHTA and CDR2 FQGTGA. The CDR3 here is CASSLDRGTTDTQYF. CDR3 DNA sequence: TGTGCCAGCAGCTTAGATAGGGGAACCACAGATACGCAGTATTTT.

V usage is TRBV4-3 and J usage is TRBJ1-1; 8 nucleotides agree with TRBD1. V trimming: 0 bases; J trimming: 1 base; junction bases outside the gene matches: 1. The CDR3 loop spans 15 amino acids. The germline gives CDR1 LGHNA, CDR2 YSLEER. Here the CDR3 reads CASSQDQGANTEAFF. The CDR3 DNA sequence: TGCGCCAGCAGCCAAGATCAGGGGGCGAACACTGAAGCTTTCTTT.

The chain links TRBV5-6 to TRBJ2-5; no firm D call. This CDR3 comprises 15 residues. Germline V lookup: CDR1 SGHDT, CDR2 YYEEEE. V lost 0 bases, J lost 0 bases, and 9 bases lay in between. The CDR3 loop reads CASSLGGPYQETQYF. CDR3 coding DNA: TGTGCCAGCAGCTTGGGCGGACCGTACCAAGAGACCCAGTACTTC.

This clone has a handful of counts. The V and J genes are TRBV19 and TRBJ2-3; D is possibly TRBD1 (6 bases). This CDR3 contains 13 residues. In germline, CDR1 is LNHDA, CDR2 SQIVND (reference sequence). Trimming stripped 5 bases from V and 4 bases from J, with 10 bases between. This CDR3 is CASSGKGADTQYF. The DNA of the CDR3 is TGTGCCAGTAGTGGGAAGGGGGCAGATACGCAGTATTTT. Supplemented by reference TRBV19 and TRBJ2-3, the full variable domain reads DGGITQSPKYLFRKEGQNVTLSCEQNLNHDAMYWYRQDPGQGLRLIYYSQIVNDFQKGDIAEGYSVSREKKESFPLTVTSAQKNPTAFYLCASSGKGADTQYFGPGTRLTVL.

The genes are TRBV5-1 and TRBJ1-1; D is unresolved. CDR3 length: 13 amino acids. Trimming removed 0 bases at V and 4 bases at J, with 7 bases between. CDR1 and CDR2 (germline): SGHRS, YFSETQ. The CDR3 protein is CASSLGYITEAFF. For the CDR3, the DNA is TGCGCCAGCAGCTTGGGATATATCACTGAAGCTTTCTTT.

CDR3 loop: CASSLSLSSDEQFF. CDR3 nucleotides: TGTGCCAGCAGCTTAAGTCTATCGTCCGATGAGCAGTTCTTC. The chain recombines TRBV7-9 with TRBJ2-1; no definite D call. This CDR3 spans 14 amino acids. The germline V gene encodes CDR1 SEHNR and CDR2 FQNEAQ (reference sequence). Trimming removed 2 bases at V and 8 bases at J, with 13 bases between.

V and J are TRBV29-1 and TRBJ1-1; 7 bases fit TRBD1. This CDR3 is 13 amino acids long. Trimming took 4 bases from V and 10 from J; bases not matched to a gene: 12. Germline V CDR1 and CDR2: SQVTM, ANQGSEA. This chain's CDR3 is CSVGGEQGTRAFF. The CDR3 DNA reads TGCAGCGTTGGTGGGGAACAGGGGACTCGAGCTTTCTTT. The full variable domain, completed using reference TRBV29-1 and TRBJ1-1, is SAVISQKPSRDICQRGTSLTIQCQVDSQVTMMFWYRQQPGQSLTLIATANQGSEATYESGFVIDKFPISRPNLTFSTLTVSNMSPEDSSIYLCSVGGEQGTRAFFGQGTRLTVV.

V usage is TRBV7-3 and J usage is TRBJ2-3; D remains unclear. Germline-derived CDR1 and CDR2 are SGHTA and FQGTGA. V lost 5 bases and J 0 bases, leaving 9 bases between the germline ends. The CDR3 has 14 residues. In nucleotides, the CDR3 is TGTGCCAGCAGCCCGCATCTTAGCACAGATACGCAGTATTTT. Encoded protein: CASSPHLSTDTQYF. The variable domain in full, completed from reference TRBV7-3 and TRBJ2-3, reads GAGVSQTPSNKVTEKGKYVELRCDPISGHTALYWYRQSLGQGPEFLIYFQGTGAADDSGLPNDRFFAVRPEGSVSTLKIQRTERGDSAVYLCASSPHLSTDTQYFGPGTRLTVL.

The V gene is TRBV11-3, the J gene TRBJ2-2; the match to TRBD1 covers 7 bases. After removal of 7 bases from V and 8 bases from J, the junction contained 16 bases not matched to a gene. Germline CDR1 and CDR2: SGHNT and YENEEA. The length of the CDR3 is 16 residues. CDR3 bases: TGTGCCAGCATAACGACCGGGACAGCCTATGTTGGGGAGCTGTTTTTT. The encoded protein is CASITTGTAYVGELFF. Full variable domain (outside the CDR3, taken from reference TRBV11-3 and TRBJ2-2): EAGVVQSPRYKIIEKKQPVAFWCNPISGHNTLYWYLQNLGQGPELLIRYENEEAVDDSQLPKDRFSAERLKGVDSTLKIQPAELGDSAVYLCASITTGTAYVGELFFGEGSRLTVL.

The chain combines TRBV5-1 with TRBJ2-7, with a weak D call TRBD1 (6 bases). Trimming stripped 4 bases from V and 2 bases from J, with 10 bases between. Germline V lookup: CDR1 SGHRS, CDR2 YFSETQ. CDR3 size: 13 residues. CDR3 DNA sequence: TGCGCCAGCAGCCCTCAGGGGACCTACGAGCAGTACTTC. Translated, it gives CASSPQGTYEQYF. Full variable domain (rest looked up from reference TRBV5-1 and TRBJ2-7): KAGVTQTPRYLIKTRGQQVTLSCSPISGHRSVSWYQQTPGQGLQFLFEYFSETQRNKGNFPGRFSGRQFSNSRSEMNVSTLELGDSALYLCASSPQGTYEQYFGPGTRLTVT.

V gene TRBV30 combines with J gene TRBJ1-2; TRBD1 matches at 9 bases. Germline assignment: CDR1 GTSNPN and CDR2 SVGIG (reference sequence). V shed 2 bases and J 8 bases; nucleotides not matched to a gene: 12. The CDR3 length is 15 residues. CDR3 region: CAWSPTGTGSGGYTF. The CDR3 bases are TGTGCCTGGAGTCCCACCGGGACAGGGAGTGGCGGCTACACCTTC.

This clone was counted only a few times. The chain carries TRBV19 and TRBJ1-1, with 8 bases aligning to TRBD1. J gave up 3 bases and V 3 bases, and 3 bases lay outside the gene matches. Germline V CDR1 and CDR2: LNHDA, SQIVND (reference sequence). The CDR3 sequence is 14 residues long. This chain's CDR3 is CASSIGQGHTEAFF. CDR3 nucleotides: TGTGCCAGTAGTATCGGACAGGGCCACACTGAAGCTTTCTTT.

In DNA, the CDR3 is TGTGCCAGCAGTCCAACAGGGAGAGGAAATCAGCCCCAGCATTTT. Its protein is CASSPTGRGNQPQHF. J is TRBJ1-5 and V is TRBV27, with D tentatively TRBD1 (6 bases). There are 15 residues in the CDR3. Trimming removed 5 bases from V and 4 bases from J, with 15 bases in between. Germline lookup yields CDR1 MNHEY and CDR2 SMNVEV (reference sequence).

This clone has only a few counts. The chain is built from TRBV7-2 and TRBJ2-2; no clear D. V lost 3 bases, J lost 4 bases, and 9 bases lay in between. Germline CDR1 SGHTA, CDR2 FQGNSA. This CDR3 comprises 14 residues. DNA for the CDR3: TGTGCCAGCAGCTTCAGGTTAGGCACCGGGGAGCTGTTTTTT. Its protein product is CASSFRLGTGELFF.

This sequence joins TRBV5-4 and TRBJ2-1, with 13 positions matching TRBD2. V lost 3 bases and J lost 7; bases outside the gene matches: 4. The CDR3 loop spans 15 amino acids. CDR1 and CDR2 from the germline V gene are SGHNT and YYREEE (reference sequence). CDR3 loop: CASSSPGLAGNEQFF. The CDR3 nucleotides are TGTGCCAGCAGCTCTCCGGGACTAGCGGGGAATGAGCAGTTCTTC.

The DNA of the CDR3 is TGTGCCATCAGTGCCAACCCGGGAGGGGGGGGAGCTTTCTTT. Protein sequence: CAISANPGGGGAFF. The rearrangement uses TRBV10-3 and TRBJ1-1, with D tentatively TRBD1 (6 bases). V lost 4 bases to trimming and J lost 10 bases, with 19 bases between them. CDR3 size: 14 residues. Germline lookup yields CDR1 ENHRY and CDR2 SYGVKD.

The V gene is TRBV6-5, the J gene TRBJ1-1; unclear D gene. CDR1 is MNHEY and CDR2 is SVGAGI in the germline V gene. Trimming pared 4 bases from V and 5 bases from J, leaving 11 bases between. The CDR3 extends over 13 amino acids. The CDR3 here is CASSFPGRTEAFF. CDR3 DNA: TGTGCCAGCAGTTTCCCGGGGAGAACTGAAGCTTTCTTT.

The rearrangement joins TRBV5-1 to TRBJ2-2; D ambiguous. The CDR3 sequence is 15 residues long. Germline-derived CDR1 and CDR2 are SGHRS and YFSETQ. V shed 0 bases and J shed 3 bases, with 9 bases lying between them. CDR3 loop: CASSLDLGHTGELFF. In DNA, the CDR3 is TGCGCCAGCAGCTTGGACCTAGGACACACCGGGGAGCTGTTTTTT. The full variable domain, with the rest looked up from reference TRBV5-1 and TRBJ2-2, is KAGVTQTPRYLIKTRGQQVTLSCSPISGHRSVSWYQQTPGQGLQFLFEYFSETQRNKGNFPGRFSGRQFSNSRSEMNVSTLELGDSALYLCASSLDLGHTGELFFGEGSRLTVL.

Only one count was recorded for this clone. The V and J genes are TRBV5-1 and TRBJ2-1; D is ambiguous. Per the germline V gene, CDR1 is SGHRS and CDR2 is YFSETQ. V was trimmed by 4 bases and J by 9 bases, leaving 14 bases between them. The CDR3 has 13 residues. Here the CDR3 reads CASSAGSFGEQFF. The CDR3 DNA follows: TGCGCCAGCAGCGCCGGGTCCTTCGGTGAGCAGTTCTTC.

The chain uses TRBV9 and TRBJ2-2, with D perhaps assigned TRBD1 or TRBD2 (5 bases each). The germline CDR1 and CDR2 sequences are SGDLS and YYNGEE. Deletions cut 8 bases from V and 4 bases from J, with 15 bases between. The CDR3 runs 14 residues. For the CDR3, the DNA is TGTGCCAGTAAGTCGGCAGGGACCACCGGGGAGCTGTTTTTT. This translates into CASKSAGTTGELFF.

The chain combines TRBV12-5 with TRBJ2-7; D possibly corresponds to TRBD2 (5 bases). The CDR3 has 14 amino acids. The germline V gene has CDR1 LGHNT and CDR2 FRNRAP. The germline V and J ends were trimmed by 1 base and 7 bases, with 14 bases remaining between them. CDR3 nucleotide sequence: TGTGCTAGTGGTTTGGAGGTCGGGGTAAGTGAGCAGTACTTC. It encodes CASGLEVGVSEQYF.

This rearrangement joins TRBV2 to TRBJ2-5; TRBD1 aligns across 10 bases. In germline, CDR1 is SNHLY, CDR2 FYNNEI. V lost 2 bases to trimming and J lost 4 bases; unmatched junction nucleotides: 4. CDR3 length: 15 residues. The DNA of the CDR3 is TGTGCCAGCAGTGAACTGGGACAGGGGATAGAGACCCAGTACTTC. It yields the protein CASSELGQGIETQYF.

V and J are TRBV7-3 and TRBJ1-5; D unclear. CDR3 length equals 13 residues. Deletions cut 4 bases from V and 9 bases from J, with 13 bases between. Germline values: CDR1 SGHTA, CDR2 FQGTGA. CDR3 sequence (DNA): TGTGCCAGCAGCTCCCTCGAGGGAATGCCCCAGCATTTT. It specifies CASSSLEGMPQHF. Full variable domain (missing parts from reference TRBV7-3 and TRBJ1-5): GAGVSQTPSNKVTEKGKYVELRCDPISGHTALYWYRQSLGQGPEFLIYFQGTGAADDSGLPNDRFFAVRPEGSVSTLKIQRTERGDSAVYLCASSSLEGMPQHFGDGTRLSIL.

This clone turned up a few times. The chain employs TRBV25-1 and TRBJ1-1; D perhaps matches TRBD1 (5 bases). Deletions cut 6 bases from V and 10 bases from J, with 12 bases between. This CDR3 spans 11 amino acids. From germline, CDR1 is MGHDK and CDR2 SYGVNS. This chain's CDR3 is CASREDTGAFF. CDR3 nucleotides: TGTGCCAGCAGAGAGGACACGGGAGCTTTCTTT.